One sample yielded the 4 T cell receptor beta chains listed below, sequenced in a study of cytomegalovirus exposure and HLA in healthy donors. The PCR ran on 60 Vbeta and 13 Jbeta primers. Libraries were prepared by immunoSEQ multiplex PCR; TCRdb keeps only in-frame clonotypes and omits some of them. The specimen's table records about 32,000 clones. Sequencing was carried out using PBMCs. These receptors originate from a female donor in good health and CMV-seronegative.

This chain links TRBV11-2 with TRBJ2-2; 7 bases match TRBD2. This CDR3 contains 13 residues. Germline V CDR1 and CDR2: SGHAT, FQNNGV. Trimming cost V 6 bases and J 3 bases; bases outside gene matches: 1. The CDR3 region has the DNA TGTGCCAGCAGACTAGCGTACACCGGGGAGCTGTTTTTT. Amino acid sequence: CASRLAYTGELFF.

The rearrangement links TRBV6-6 to TRBJ2-7, with 10 nucleotides matching TRBD1. The CDR3 length is 13 residues. Looked up from germline, CDR1 is MNHNY and CDR2 is SVGAGI (reference sequence). Unmatched junction bases numbered 4, after V lost 5 bases and J lost 6 bases. CDR3: CASSETGGSEQYF. CDR3 in DNA: TGTGCCAGCAGTGAGACAGGGGGCAGCGAGCAGTACTTC.

Concerning this clone: The same CDR3 can be traced to other DNA sequences in this sample. This chain connects TRBV18 to TRBJ2-7; 8 nucleotides line up with TRBD1. The CDR3 covers 13 residues. Germline V CDR1 and CDR2: KGHSH, LQKENI. The J segment lost 7 bases and the V segment lost 2 bases, leaving 4 bases of the junction unmatched. The CDR3: CASSPGTGGEQYF. The CDR3 nucleotides read TGTGCCAGCTCACCAGGGACAGGAGGAGAGCAGTACTTC. The whole variable domain, remainder taken from reference TRBV18 and TRBJ2-7, is NAGVMQNPRHLVRRRGQEARLRCSPMKGHSHVYWYRQLPEEGLKFMVYLQKENIIDESGMPKERFSAEFPKEGPSILRIQQVVRGDSAAYFCASSPGTGGEQYFGPGTRLTVT.

V is TRBV19 and J is TRBJ2-7; 7 nucleotides align to TRBD2. V dropped 6 bases and J dropped 2; count of bases not matched to a gene: 7. Germline CDR1 is LNHDA and CDR2 is SQIVND (reference sequence). The CDR3 has 14 residues. The CDR3, as DNA: TGTGCCAGTAGCACCAGGGAGGGTCCCTACGAGCAGTACTTC. Protein product: CASSTREGPYEQYF. The whole variable domain, filled in from reference TRBV19 and TRBJ2-7, reads DGGITQSPKYLFRKEGQNVTLSCEQNLNHDAMYWYRQDPGQGLRLIYYSQIVNDFQKGDIAEGYSVSREKKESFPLTVTSAQKNPTAFYLCASSTREGPYEQYFGPGTRLTVT.